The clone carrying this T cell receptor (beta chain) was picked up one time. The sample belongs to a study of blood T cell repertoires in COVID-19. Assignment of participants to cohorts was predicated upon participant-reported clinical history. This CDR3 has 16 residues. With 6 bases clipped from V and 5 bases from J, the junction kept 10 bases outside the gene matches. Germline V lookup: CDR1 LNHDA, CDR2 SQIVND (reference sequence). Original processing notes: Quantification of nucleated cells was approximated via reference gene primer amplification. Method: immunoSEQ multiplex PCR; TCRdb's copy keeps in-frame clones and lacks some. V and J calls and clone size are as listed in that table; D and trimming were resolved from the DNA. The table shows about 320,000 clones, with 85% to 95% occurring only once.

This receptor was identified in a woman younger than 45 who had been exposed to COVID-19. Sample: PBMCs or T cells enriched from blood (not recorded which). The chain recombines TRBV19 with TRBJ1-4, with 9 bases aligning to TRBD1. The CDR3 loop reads CASSPLWGQGNEKLFF. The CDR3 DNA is TGTGCCAGTAGCCCCCTTTGGGGACAGGGCAATGAAAAACTGTTTTTT.